The 19 T cell receptor beta chains below were found in one sample sequenced in a study of T-cell reconstitution after alpha-beta-depleted transplantation in children. Preparation of the TCRbeta library involved a method that used unique molecular identifiers. MiXCR, run by TCRdb on the PCR reads, gives a single entry per CDR3 protein. The data show fewer than 120,000 distinct CDR3 sequences, with 10% seen just once and less than 10% held by the top ten. This sample comprised PBMCs from the stem cell graft donor, obtained from the stem cell graft. These receptors all come from a human donor who donated a stem cell graft to a child with acute lymphoblastic leukemia.

This clonotype was recorded many times. The rearrangement links TRBV10-3 to TRBJ2-6; D call uncertain. This CDR3 is built from 13 residues. V dropped 4 bases and J dropped 12 bases, with 13 bases sitting between them. Germline CDR1 reads ENHRY; CDR2 reads SYGVKD. In DNA form, the CDR3 reads TGTGCCATCAGTGGGGGTAGAGGCGGCGTCCTGACTTTC. Translating it yields CAISGGRGGVLTF.

This clonotype was seen at least ten times. The CDR3 coding sequence is TGTGCCAGCAGTTACTCGGGCGGGAGGAACATTCAGTACTTC. Its protein is CASSYSGGRNIQYF. The rearrangement links TRBV6-5 to TRBJ2-4; 8 bases are shared with TRBD2. The V and J ends lost 0 bases and 7 bases, in that order; junction bases with no gene match: 2. Germline values: CDR1 MNHEY, CDR2 SVGAGI. The CDR3 consists of 14 residues.

The table lists this clonotype with many counts. The gene calls are TRBV5-4 and TRBJ2-2; D remains unclear. The CDR3 sequence is 13 residues long. From germline, CDR1 is SGHNT and CDR2 YYREEE (reference sequence). V lost 0 bases and J 5 bases, leaving 5 bases between the germline ends. The CDR3 sequence: CASSLEDTGELFF. CDR3 nucleotides: TGTGCCAGCAGCTTGGAGGATACCGGGGAGCTGTTTTTT. Full variable domain (outside the CDR3, taken from reference TRBV5-4 and TRBJ2-2): ETGVTQSPTHLIKTRGQQVTLRCSSQSGHNTVSWYQQALGQGPQFIFQYYREEENGRGNFPPRFSGLQFPNYSSELNVNALELDDSALYLCASSLEDTGELFFGEGSRLTVL.

The table lists this clonotype with many counts. The chain employs TRBV29-1 and TRBJ2-2, with D hard to call. This CDR3 has 12 residues. CDR1 is SQVTM, CDR2 ANQGSEA, per germline. Trimming stripped 5 bases from V and 4 bases from J, with 8 bases between. The CDR3 nucleotides read TGCAGCGTTTCCTGGGTCACCGGGGAGCTGTTTTTT. Residues: CSVSWVTGELFF.

This clonotype was seen many times. The chain uses TRBV7-9 and TRBJ2-3; D perhaps matches TRBD2 (5 bases). Deletions cut 0 bases from V and 0 bases from J, with 10 bases between. This CDR3 is 16 amino acids long. CDR1 and CDR2 from the germline V gene are SEHNR and FQNEAQ (reference sequence). The chain's CDR3 is CASSLALGLSTDTQYF. CDR3 nucleotides: TGTGCCAGCAGCTTAGCGTTAGGACTTAGCACAGATACGCAGTATTTT.

This clonotype was counted many times. The chain couples TRBV5-1 to TRBJ2-7; TRBD2 agrees at 11 bases. CDR3 length: 13 amino acids. CDR1 and CDR2 from the germline V gene are SGHRS and YFSETQ. V trimming: 5 bases; J trimming: 5 bases; junction bases outside the gene matches: 3. The CDR3 region is CASRPGLADEQYF. The CDR3 bases are TGCGCCAGCAGGCCGGGACTAGCGGACGAGCAGTACTTC.

This clonotype was observed at least ten times. The chain combines TRBV3-1 with TRBJ1-4, with D possibly being TRBD1 (5 bases). The CDR3 covers 19 residues. Germline V CDR1 and CDR2: LGHDT, YNNKEL (reference sequence). The V end lost 4 bases, the J end lost 8 bases, and 29 bases lay between the germline ends. As DNA, the CDR3 is TGTGCCAGCAGCCCGGGGGGTCCCGAACAAGGACAAGGGACCGAAAAACTGTTTTTT. Translating gives CASSPGGPEQGQGTEKLFF.

This clonotype was seen repeatedly, ten times or more. Germline and junction disagree at one end, which may indicate a read error. This chain connects TRBV5-1 to TRBJ2-7, with unresolved D. The CDR3 sequence is 12 residues long. Germline lookup yields CDR1 SGHRS and CDR2 YFSETQ. In DNA form, the CDR3 reads TGCGCCAGCAGCTCTAACGGGCCATACTCTACGTTC. Amino acid sequence: CASSSNGPYSTF.

This clonotype was counted at least ten times. DNA for the CDR3: TGCGCCAGCAGCCGAACGGGTATGAGCTCCTACGAGCAGTACTTC. This translates into CASSRTGMSSYEQYF. V usage is TRBV4-3 and J usage is TRBJ2-7; D call uncertain. This CDR3 is 15 amino acids long. Germline CDR1 LGHNA, CDR2 YSLEER. V was cut by 4 bases and J by 0 bases, with 13 bases left in between.

This clonotype came up many times. The rearrangement links TRBV7-2 to TRBJ2-1, with D possibly called TRBD1 or TRBD2 (5 bases each). Looked up from germline, CDR1 is SGHTA and CDR2 is FQGNSA. Trimming removed 4 bases from V and 7 bases from J, with 8 bases in between. This CDR3 spans 12 amino acids. CDR3 in amino acids: CASSSGSNEQFF. DNA of the CDR3: TGTGCCAGCAGCTCAGGGAGTAATGAGCAGTTCTTC.

This clonotype was observed many times. The chain employs TRBV5-1 and TRBJ2-1; 7 nucleotides match TRBD2. Germline CDR1 SGHRS, CDR2 YFSETQ. This CDR3 is built from 12 residues. The V and J ends lost 3 bases and 9 bases, in that order; junction bases with no gene match: 3. This CDR3 reads CASSYPSGEQFF. CDR3 in DNA: TGCGCCAGCAGCTACCCTAGCGGTGAGCAGTTCTTC.

This clonotype was counted many times. The chain is built from TRBV28 and TRBJ2-4; weak D call: TRBD2 (6 bases). V was trimmed by 4 bases and J by 1 base, leaving 14 bases between them. There are 16 residues in the CDR3. Germline CDR1 MDHEN, CDR2 SYDVKM. The CDR3 DNA sequence: TGTGCCAGCAGTTGGATGGCGGGAAGGGCCAAAAACATTCAGTACTTC. Encoded protein: CASSWMAGRAKNIQYF.

There are many counts of this clonotype. The chain has TRBV7-9 and TRBJ2-3, with D possibly matching TRBD2 (6 bases). Germline CDR1 is SEHNR and CDR2 is FQNEAQ (reference sequence). V lost 1 base and J 1 base, leaving 12 bases between the germline ends. The CDR3 has 16 residues. As DNA, the CDR3 is TGTGCCAGCAGCTTAGAAGCTAGCGTCCGCACAGATACGCAGTATTTT. Encoded protein: CASSLEASVRTDTQYF.

This clonotype was seen many times. V and J are TRBV5-5 and TRBJ1-1; maybe TRBD1 (5 bases). The CDR3 is 12 amino acids. Trimming took off 7 bases at V and 3 bases at J, with 10 bases between the two ends. CDR1 is SGHKS, CDR2 YYEKEE, per germline (reference sequence). This CDR3 is CASGWGDTEAFF. DNA of the CDR3: TGTGCCAGCGGTTGGGGGGACACTGAAGCTTTCTTT.

This clonotype occurred many times. The chain uses TRBV5-1 and TRBJ2-5; TRBD2 matches 15 bases. Per germline, CDR1 SGHRS and CDR2 YFSETQ. This CDR3 has 17 amino acids. Trimming cost V 4 bases and J 7 bases; bases outside gene matches: 11. The CDR3 nucleotides are TGCGCCAGCAGCCTGGGACTAGCGGGGGGAGGAGCAGGGACCCAGTACTTC. Translating it yields CASSLGLAGGGAGTQYF.

This clonotype was recorded at least ten times. The chain joins TRBV28 to TRBJ2-5; 10 nucleotides match TRBD1. This CDR3 comprises 17 residues. Per germline, CDR1 MDHEN and CDR2 SYDVKM. Trimming cost V 5 bases and J 3 bases; bases outside gene matches: 12. CDR3 sequence reads: CASSPQTDRGHEETQYF. CDR3 in DNA: TGTGCCAGCAGTCCCCAAACCGACAGGGGGCACGAAGAGACCCAGTACTTC.

This clonotype was picked up many times. The chain carries TRBV12-3 or TRBV12-4 and TRBJ2-7; either TRBD1 or TRBD2 may supply D (6 bases each). V lost 5 bases and J lost 3, with 17 bases in between. This CDR3 comprises 15 residues. The CDR3, as DNA: TGTGCCAGCAGTCGGCGGGACATGAACTTCTACGAGCAGTACTTC. Protein product: CASSRRDMNFYEQYF.

This clonotype came up many times. The chain uses TRBV7-8 and TRBJ1-6, with 8 bases matching TRBD1. CDR3 length equals 14 residues. Germline-derived CDR1 and CDR2 are SGHVS and FQNEAQ. Trimming cost V 5 bases and J 7 bases; bases outside gene matches: 4. CDR3 sequence (DNA): TGTGCCAGCAGCACCGACAGGGGAAATTCACCCCTCCACTTT. Its protein is CASSTDRGNSPLHF.

This clonotype was picked up many times. The chain is built from TRBV20-1 and TRBJ2-1; 8 nucleotides line up with TRBD2. The germline V gene has CDR1 DFQATT and CDR2 SNEGSKA (reference sequence). J lost 3 bases, V lost 3 bases, and 4 bases had no gene match. This CDR3 is 14 amino acids long. The CDR3 nucleotides read TGCAGTGCTAGGACGGGAGGGGGCTACAATGAGCAGTTCTTC. Protein sequence: CSARTGGGYNEQFF.